The 31 T cell receptor beta chains listed next were all sequenced from one sample in a study of T cells in Graves' hyperthyroidism and ophthalmopathy. Regions amplified from RNA transcripts were the TCR beta CDR3 regions. The HTBI primer set served for first-round RT-PCR of the TCR CDR3. Each CDR3 protein gets one entry after TCRdb re-called the multiplex PCR reads with MiXCR. The sample has about 300,000 distinct CDR3 sequences, approximately 26% seen once. Sequencing was carried out using blood. These receptors originate from a man aged 40-49 years with Graves' hyperthyroidism that later progressed to Graves' ophthalmopathy.

The chain carries TRBV6-2 or TRBV6-3 and TRBJ2-7; D not resolved. The CDR3 sequence is 16 residues long. Trimming removed 0 bases at V and 0 bases at J, with 12 bases between. Germline V gives CDR1 MNHEY, CDR2 SVGEGT. CDR3 in DNA: TGTGCCAGCAGTTACTCTACCACAGATGCCTCCTACGAGCAGTACTTC. Protein sequence: CASSYSTTDASYEQYF.

This clonotype was seen ten or more times. V usage is TRBV18 and J usage is TRBJ2-7; D tentatively reads TRBD1 or TRBD2 (6 bases each). The CDR3 loop spans 11 amino acids. CDR1 KGHSH and CDR2 LQKENI come from the germline V gene. Deletions cut 6 bases from V and 6 bases from J, with 9 bases between. The CDR3 region is CASSPGAEQYF. CDR3 bases: TGTGCCAGCTCCCCGGGGGCCGAGCAGTACTTC.

This clonotype was counted many times. The chain links TRBV7-9 to TRBJ2-7; D is undetermined. This CDR3 is built from 14 residues. In germline, CDR1 is SEHNR, CDR2 FQNEAQ (reference sequence). With 4 bases removed from V and 0 bases from J, the gap between germline ends came to 10 bases. For the CDR3, the DNA is TGTGCCAGCAGCTCGTCCTACTCCTCCTACGAGCAGTACTTC. Translating gives CASSSSYSSYEQYF.

This clonotype was seen repeatedly, ten times or more. The chain is built from TRBV20-1 and TRBJ1-1; no clear D. V gave up 3 bases and J gave up 4 bases, with 6 bases separating them. The CDR3 contains 11 residues. Germline V gives CDR1 DFQATT, CDR2 SNEGSKA (reference sequence). CDR3 sequence (DNA): TGCAGTGCTAGGTTAACCACTGAAGCTTTCTTT. Encoded protein: CSARLTTEAFF.

The chain couples TRBV6-1 to TRBJ2-7; tentative D call: TRBD2 (6 bases). In germline, CDR1 is MNHNS, CDR2 SASEGT. Trimming stripped 1 base from V and 1 base from J, with 14 bases between. CDR3 length: 16 residues. CDR3 sequence reads: CASSEEGLLRSYEQYF. The CDR3 DNA follows: TGTGCCAGCAGTGAAGAGGGACTCCTAAGGTCCTACGAGCAGTACTTC.

There are a few counts of this clonotype. CDR3: CAWRVGRGQVSGANVLTF. Written as DNA, the CDR3 is TGTGCCTGGAGAGTAGGTCGGGGACAGGTCTCTGGGGCCAACGTCCTGACTTTC. The J gene is TRBJ2-6, the V gene TRBV30, with TRBD1 matching 8 bases. The CDR3 has 18 residues. V lost 3 bases and J lost 0; bases outside the gene matches: 10. The germline CDR1 and CDR2 sequences are GTSNPN and SVGIG (reference sequence).

The sample holds a few counts of this clonotype. The V gene is TRBV3-1, the J gene TRBJ1-1, with D hard to call. Germline V lookup: CDR1 LGHDT, CDR2 YNNKEL (reference sequence). V lost 3 bases, J lost 5 bases, and 16 bases lay in between. CDR3 size: 15 residues. The CDR3 DNA follows: TGTGCCAGCAGCCAGAACGGGCTCTCGGTAACTGAAGCTTTCTTT. It codes for CASSQNGLSVTEAFF.

The chain is built from TRBV12-3 or TRBV12-4 and TRBJ2-5; 8 bases agree with TRBD1. The V gene end was trimmed by 5 bases and the J gene end by 2 bases; junction bases not matched to a gene: 7. The CDR3 loop spans 15 amino acids. CDR3 in DNA: TGTGCCAGCAGTGGTGGGACAGGAGGACAAGAGACCCAGTACTTC. Residues: CASSGGTGGQETQYF.

This clonotype was observed once. A much bigger clone sits one base away, suggesting this may be a read error. The chain carries TRBV4-1 and TRBJ2-7; 9 nucleotides match TRBD2. This CDR3 contains 15 residues. CDR1 is MGHRA and CDR2 is YSYEKL in the germline V gene. CDR3 protein: CARSQLSGSHYEQYF. CDR3 coding DNA: TGCGCCAGAAGCCAACTTAGCGGGAGTCATTACGAGCAGTACTTC.

This clonotype was seen repeatedly, ten times or more. The CDR3 does not end in the conserved phenylalanine or tryptophan, so this is likely a read error. V is TRBV6-5 and J is TRBJ2-7; 12 bases fit TRBD2. V was clipped by 2 bases and J by 1 base; unmatched bases: 6. CDR1 is MNHEY and CDR2 is SVGAGI in the germline V gene. The CDR3 sequence is 17 residues long. This chain's CDR3 is CASSYRLAGATSYEQYL. The CDR3 DNA follows: TGTGCCAGCAGTTACAGACTAGCGGGAGCCACTTCCTACGAGCAGTACCTC.

This clonotype was recorded many times. The CDR3 reads CSATPGQRYEQYF. For the CDR3, the DNA is TGCAGTGCTACCCCGGGACAGCGCTACGAGCAGTACTTC. The V call is TRBV20-1, the J call TRBJ2-7, with 7 bases lining up with TRBD1. The ends lost 4 bases at V and 3 bases at J; junction bases unmatched: 6. Germline V gives CDR1 DFQATT, CDR2 SNEGSKA (reference sequence). This CDR3 has 13 residues.

This clonotype was counted between two and nine times. The rearrangement links TRBV6-5 to TRBJ2-7, with a weak D call TRBD1 (6 bases). In germline, CDR1 is MNHEY, CDR2 SVGAGI. V shed 4 bases and J shed 3 bases, with 13 bases lying between them. This CDR3 has 14 amino acids. The CDR3 sequence is CASSLQGKDYEQYF. CDR3 nucleotide sequence: TGTGCCAGCAGTTTACAGGGAAAGGACTACGAGCAGTACTTC.

This clonotype was picked up many times. The gene calls are TRBV20-1 and TRBJ2-5, with 7 bases identical to TRBD2. The CDR3 totals 15 residues. V lost 6 bases and J lost 2; bases outside the gene matches: 12. CDR1 and CDR2 (germline): DFQATT, SNEGSKA (reference sequence). In nucleotides, the CDR3 is TGCAGTGCATTTTCATTCGCGGGAGTTCAAGAGACCCAGTACTTC. Translated, it gives CSAFSFAGVQETQYF.

This clonotype appeared many times. The CDR3 protein is CASSNGLAAYEQYF. In nucleotides, the CDR3 is TGTGCCAGCAGTAACGGACTAGCAGCCTACGAGCAGTACTTC. This chain connects TRBV6-5 to TRBJ2-7; 8 bases map to TRBD2. Germline loops: CDR1 MNHEY, CDR2 SVGAGI. This CDR3 contains 14 residues. Trimming removed 5 bases from V and 2 bases from J; junction bases left unmatched: 5.

Ten or more counts support this clonotype. The rearrangement uses TRBV20-1 and TRBJ1-1; a possible D gene is TRBD1 (5 bases). The CDR3 totals 14 residues. The germline CDR1 and CDR2 sequences are DFQATT and SNEGSKA (reference sequence). Trimming took 3 bases from V and 4 from J, leaving 15 bases between them. The CDR3 spells CSASVGPPSTEAFF. The CDR3 DNA reads TGCAGTGCTAGTGTGGGGCCACCGTCCACTGAAGCTTTCTTT.

This clonotype appeared a few times. The chain links TRBV6-1 to TRBJ1-1; possibly TRBD1 for D (5 bases). Germline loops: CDR1 MNHNS, CDR2 SASEGT. This CDR3 is 12 amino acids long. V was pared by 4 bases and J by 11 bases, with 14 bases between. CDR3 DNA sequence: TGTGCCAGCAGTGCCAGAGGAGGGGACGCTTTCTTT. Its translation is CASSARGGDAFF.

This clonotype was seen many times. The CDR3 loop is CASSSRRTGPQETQYF. Written as DNA, the CDR3 is TGTGCCAGCAGTTCGCGACGGACAGGGCCTCAAGAGACCCAGTACTTC. The rearrangement uses TRBV28 and TRBJ2-5, with 8 nucleotides matching TRBD1. The CDR3 is 16 residues long. Germline assignment: CDR1 MDHEN and CDR2 SYDVKM. The junction had 9 bases not matched to a gene; V was cut back by 4 bases and J by 2 bases.

This clonotype was counted many times. The CDR3 DNA follows: TGTGCCAGCAGCTTAGTTCCAGGAACGAATTCACCCCTCCACTTT. Translation gives CASSLVPGTNSPLHF. The chain combines TRBV11-3 with TRBJ1-6; D is unresolved. The V end lost 1 base, the J end lost 7 bases, and 11 bases lay between the germline ends. The CDR3 runs to 15 residues. Germline-derived CDR1 and CDR2 are SGHNT and YENEEA.

The sample holds many counts of this clonotype. This chain links TRBV6-5 with TRBJ1-2; 7 positions agree with TRBD1. Germline CDR1 MNHEY, CDR2 SVGAGI. The CDR3 totals 16 residues. The ends lost 2 bases at V and 4 bases at J; junction bases unmatched: 10. The CDR3, as DNA: TGTGCCAGCAGTTACGACCAGGGGGGTAGGCTCTATGGCTACACCTTC. It specifies CASSYDQGGRLYGYTF.

This clonotype was picked up many times. The chain has TRBV27 and TRBJ2-3, with a weak D call TRBD2 (5 bases). V was trimmed by 7 bases and J by 2 bases, leaving 10 bases between them. CDR3 length: 13 residues. Germline CDR1 MNHEY, CDR2 SMNVEV (reference sequence). The CDR3 loop is CASTFRDTDTQYF. CDR3 in DNA: TGTGCCAGCACCTTCCGGGACACAGATACGCAGTATTTT.

The chain uses TRBV12-3 or TRBV12-4 and TRBJ1-5; 8 bases are a match to TRBD1. The CDR3 has 14 amino acids. The V and J ends lost 4 bases and 6 bases, in that order; junction bases with no gene match: 5. Here the CDR3 reads CASSYSGGVQPQHF. The CDR3 DNA sequence: TGTGCCAGCAGTTATTCAGGGGGCGTTCAGCCCCAGCATTTT.

The sample holds many counts of this clonotype. The DNA for the CDR3 is TGTGCCAGCACCCCGGACTTATACTATGGCTACACCTTC. It is translated as CASTPDLYYGYTF. The chain links TRBV2 to TRBJ1-2; D gene ambiguous. V shed 7 bases and J shed 3 bases, with 12 bases lying between them. Looked up from germline, CDR1 is SNHLY and CDR2 is FYNNEI. The CDR3 covers 13 residues.

The sample holds a few counts of this clonotype. The V gene is TRBV6-2 or TRBV6-3, the J gene TRBJ2-7; D is unclear. V was cut by 0 bases and J by 0 bases, with 9 bases left in between. CDR3 size: 15 residues. Germline V gene data show CDR1 as MNHEY and CDR2 as SVGEGT. As DNA, the CDR3 is TGTGCCAGCAGTTACTCCTGGACCTACTCCTACGAGCAGTACTTC. This gives the protein CASSYSWTYSYEQYF.

This clonotype was observed at least ten times. The chain has TRBV5-5 and TRBJ1-1, with D unclear. Germline V lookup: CDR1 SGHKS, CDR2 YYEKEE (reference sequence). Trimming took 3 bases from V and 3 from J, leaving 18 bases between them. This CDR3 is built from 16 residues. The chain's CDR3 is CASSSLSVGRDTEAFF. The CDR3 nucleotides read TGTGCCAGCAGCTCGTTAAGCGTCGGTAGAGACACTGAAGCTTTCTTT. Together with reference TRBV5-5 and TRBJ1-1, the CDR3 gives the full variable domain: DAGVTQSPTHLIKTRGQQVTLRCSPISGHKSVSWYQQVLGQGPQFIFQYYEKEERGRGNFPDRFSARQFPNYSSELNVNALLLGDSALYLCASSSLSVGRDTEAFFGQGTRLTVV.

This clonotype was observed a single time. This rearrangement joins TRBV20-1 to TRBJ2-7; D possibly corresponds to TRBD1 (7 bases). The CDR3 totals 14 residues. CDR1 is DFQATT, CDR2 SNEGSKA, per germline (reference sequence). The germline V and J ends were trimmed by 0 bases and 2 bases, with 11 bases remaining between them. CDR3 DNA: TGCAGTGCTAGAGAGTGGAGGGGGCCCTACGAGCAGTACTTC. Protein product: CSAREWRGPYEQYF.

Many counts were recorded for this clonotype. The chain has TRBV2 and TRBJ1-1; weak D call: TRBD1 (6 bases). The CDR3 runs 14 residues. The germline V gene has CDR1 SNHLY and CDR2 FYNNEI. Trimming stripped 2 bases from V and 1 base from J, with 8 bases between. CDR3 in DNA: TGTGCCAGCAGTGAAAGGGGGGGGAACACTGAAGCTTTCTTT. It specifies CASSERGGNTEAFF. Complete variable domain (other parts from reference TRBV2 and TRBJ1-1): EPEVTQTPSHQVTQMGQEVILRCVPISNHLYFYWYRQILGQKVEFLVSFYNNEISEKSEIFDDQFSVERPDGSNFTLKIRSTKLEDSAMYFCASSERGGNTEAFFGQGTRLTVV.

This clonotype was found many times. This sequence joins TRBV4-1 and TRBJ2-6; D not certain. Trimming removed 3 bases from V and 0 bases from J, with 9 bases in between. CDR1 is MGHRA, CDR2 YSYEKL, per germline. CDR3 length: 16 residues. CDR3 sequence: CASSHNTGSGANVLTF. DNA for the CDR3: TGCGCCAGCAGCCATAATACTGGCTCTGGGGCCAACGTCCTGACTTTC.

This clonotype was picked up many times. The rearrangement uses TRBV12-3 or TRBV12-4 and TRBJ2-7, with 8 bases matching TRBD1. The length of the CDR3 is 15 residues. Trimming cost V 8 bases and J 4 bases; bases outside gene matches: 13. CDR3 sequence: CASGDTGQGRYEQYF. As DNA, the CDR3 is TGTGCCAGCGGAGATACAGGACAGGGTCGGTACGAGCAGTACTTC.

Many counts were recorded for this clonotype. The CDR3 reads CASSLKAGGTGELFF. CDR3 nucleotides: TGTGCCAGCAGTCTAAAAGCGGGAGGAACCGGGGAGCTGTTTTTT. The chain has TRBV12-3 or TRBV12-4 and TRBJ2-2; 9 bases are a match to TRBD2. The V and J ends lost 5 bases and 5 bases, in that order; junction bases with no gene match: 6. The CDR3 contains 15 residues.

This chain links TRBV25-1 with TRBJ2-6, with unresolved D. Per the germline V gene, CDR1 is MGHDK and CDR2 is SYGVNS. The CDR3 extends over 13 amino acids. V lost 9 bases and J 2 bases, leaving 8 bases between the germline ends. The CDR3 sequence: CASGQTGANVLTF. The CDR3 DNA follows: TGTGCCAGTGGGCAAACTGGGGCCAACGTCCTGACTTTC.

The genes are TRBV20-1 and TRBJ1-6, with D possibly matching TRBD1 (6 bases). The CDR3 totals 14 residues. The germline CDR1 and CDR2 sequences are DFQATT and SNEGSKA (reference sequence). V dropped 3 bases and J dropped 8 bases, with 14 bases sitting between them. The CDR3: CSARLGGRDSPLHF. CDR3 DNA sequence: TGCAGTGCTAGGCTTGGGGGGCGAGATTCACCCCTCCACTTT.